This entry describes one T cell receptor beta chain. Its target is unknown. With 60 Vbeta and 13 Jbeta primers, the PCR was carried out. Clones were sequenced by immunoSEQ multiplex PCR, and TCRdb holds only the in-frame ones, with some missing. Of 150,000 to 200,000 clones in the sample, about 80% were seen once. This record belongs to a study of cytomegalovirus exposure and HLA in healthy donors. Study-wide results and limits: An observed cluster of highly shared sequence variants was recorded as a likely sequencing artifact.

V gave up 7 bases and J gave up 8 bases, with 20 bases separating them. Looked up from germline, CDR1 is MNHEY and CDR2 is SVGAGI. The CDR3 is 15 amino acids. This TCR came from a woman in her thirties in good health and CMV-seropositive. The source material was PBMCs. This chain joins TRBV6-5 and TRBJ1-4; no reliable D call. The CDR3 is CASNGVVGLGEKLFF. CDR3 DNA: TGTGCCAGCAACGGGGTAGTAGGGTTGGGAGAAAAACTGTTTTTT.